Sequencing of this T cell receptor beta chain was carried out in a study of blood T cell repertoires in COVID-19. Study-wide background: Acute-phase and convalescent COVID-19 samples originated in the United States, Italy and Spain. Nucleic acid was either cDNA or gDNA, and it came from T cells, B-cell-depleted T cells, or PBMCs.

Per the authors' pipeline: Reference gene primer amplification in the assay estimated nucleated cell counts. Sequencing used immunoSEQ multiplex PCR; TCRdb keeps in-frame clones, though not all of them. V and J calls plus clone size are reproduced from that table; the DNA served to infer D and trimming. The table shows about 330,000 clones, with around 85% occurring only once. V dropped 7 bases and J dropped 1 base, with 13 bases sitting between them. CDR1 is LNHDA and CDR2 is SQIVND in the germline V gene (reference sequence). There are 15 residues in the CDR3. The clonotype comes from a human donor in a cohort sampled during active COVID-19. Input material: peripheral blood. The gene calls are TRBV19 and TRBJ2-2, with D possibly matching TRBD1 (6 bases). The CDR3 nucleotides are TGTGCCAGTATGGATTGGACAGAGAACACCGGGGAGCTGTTTTTT. Residues: CASMDWTENTGELFF.